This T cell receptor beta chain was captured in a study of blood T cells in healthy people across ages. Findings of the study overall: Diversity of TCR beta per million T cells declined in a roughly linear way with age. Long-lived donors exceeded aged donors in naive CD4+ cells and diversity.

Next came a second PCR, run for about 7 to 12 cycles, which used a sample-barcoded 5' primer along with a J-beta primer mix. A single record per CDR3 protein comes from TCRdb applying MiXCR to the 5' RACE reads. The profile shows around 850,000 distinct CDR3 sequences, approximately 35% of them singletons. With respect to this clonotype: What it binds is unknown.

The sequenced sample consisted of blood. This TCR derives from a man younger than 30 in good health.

The CDR3 sequence is CASSLALRAPYNEQYF. The CDR3 coding sequence is TGTGCCAGCAGCTTAGCGCTAAGAGCCCCCTACAATGAGCAGTACTTC. The V gene is TRBV7-9, the J gene TRBJ2-7; D is undetermined. From germline, CDR1 is SEHNR and CDR2 FQNEAQ (reference sequence). V dropped 0 bases and J dropped 7 bases, with 19 bases sitting between them. This CDR3 has 16 residues.